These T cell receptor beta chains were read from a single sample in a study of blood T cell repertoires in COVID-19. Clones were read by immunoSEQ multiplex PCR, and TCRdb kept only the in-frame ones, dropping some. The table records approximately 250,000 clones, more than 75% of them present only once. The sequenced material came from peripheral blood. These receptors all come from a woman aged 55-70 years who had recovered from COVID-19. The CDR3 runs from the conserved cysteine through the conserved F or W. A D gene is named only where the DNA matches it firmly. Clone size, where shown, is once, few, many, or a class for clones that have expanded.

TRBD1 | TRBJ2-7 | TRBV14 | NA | CASRLTGDGYEQYF | TGTGCCAGCAGACTTACAGGGGACGGCTACGAGCAGTACTTC
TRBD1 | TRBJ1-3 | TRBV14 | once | CASSRTDYRQGDSGNTIYF | TGTGCCAGCAGCCGCACCGACTACCGACAGGGAGACTCTGGAAACACCATATATTTT
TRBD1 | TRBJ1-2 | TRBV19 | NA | CASKDGTAFYGYTF | TGTGCCAGTAAGGACGGGACAGCCTTCTATGGCTACACCTTC
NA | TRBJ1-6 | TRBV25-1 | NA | CASSEAQGTYNSPLHF | TGTGCCAGCAGTGAAGCCCAGGGGACCTATAATTCACCCCTCCACTTT
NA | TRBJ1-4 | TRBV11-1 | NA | CASSLTRTNEKLFF | TGTGCCAGCAGCCTTACCCGGACTAATGAAAAACTGTTTTTT
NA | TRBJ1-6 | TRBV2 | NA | CASREVAGSRNSPLHF | TGTGCCAGCAGGGAAGTCGCAGGGTCACGGAATTCACCCCTCCACTTT
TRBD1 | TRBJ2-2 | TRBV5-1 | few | CASSLRQGDTGELFF | TGCGCCAGCAGCTTGAGACAGGGTGACACCGGGGAGCTGTTTTTT
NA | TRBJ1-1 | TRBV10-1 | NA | CASILDRPLEAFF | NA
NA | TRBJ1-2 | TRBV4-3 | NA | CASSQDGRGGQIYGYTF | TGCGCCAGCAGCCAAGATGGCCGTGGTGGGCAGATCTATGGCTACACCTTC
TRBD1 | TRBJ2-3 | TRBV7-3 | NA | CASSRTRDRAADTQYF | TGTGCCAGCAGCCGAACCCGGGACAGGGCCGCAGATACGCAGTATTTT
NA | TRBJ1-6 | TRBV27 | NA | CASSLSTVLLLLSPLHF | TGTGCCAGCAGTTTATCCACAGTGTTGCTCCTACTTTCCCCCCTCCACTTT
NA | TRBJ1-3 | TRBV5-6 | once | CASSLRRNTIYF | TGTGCCAGCAGCCTGAGGCGAAACACCATATATTTT
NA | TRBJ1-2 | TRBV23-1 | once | CASSQSSGLNYGYTF | TGCGCCAGCAGTCAATCCTCAGGACTCAACTATGGCTACACCTTC
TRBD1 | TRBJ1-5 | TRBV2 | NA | CASRDRGSFQPQHF | TGTGCCAGCCGGGACAGGGGGAGTTTTCAGCCCCAGCATTTT
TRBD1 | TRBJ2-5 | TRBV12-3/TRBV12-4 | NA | CASSWTGSETQYF | TGTGCCAGCAGCTGGACAGGGTCAGAGACCCAGTACTTC
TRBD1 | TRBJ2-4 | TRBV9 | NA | CASSARDRGENIQYF | TGTGCCAGCAGCGCCCGGGACAGGGGCGAAAACATTCAGTACTTC
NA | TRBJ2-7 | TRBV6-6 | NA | CASTDVGAGIYEQYF | TGTGCCAGCACCGATGTTGGTGCAGGGATCTACGAGCAGTACTTC
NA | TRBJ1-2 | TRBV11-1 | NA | CASSAGPNYGYTF | TGTGCCAGCAGCGCAGGCCCAAACTATGGCTACACCTTC
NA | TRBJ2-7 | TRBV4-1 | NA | CASSQDLLEGHEQYF | TGCGCCAGCAGCCAAGATCTGTTGGAGGGGCACGAGCAGTACTTC
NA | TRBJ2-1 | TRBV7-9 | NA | CASPDGTEQFF | TGTGCCAGCCCGGACGGGACAGAGCAGTTCTTC
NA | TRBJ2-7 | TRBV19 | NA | CATTSGRAYEQYF | TGTGCCACGACGAGCGGGCGCGCTTACGAGCAGTACTTC
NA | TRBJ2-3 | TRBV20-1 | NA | CSARGSDTQYF | TGCAGTGCTAGGGGCTCAGATACGCAGTATTTT
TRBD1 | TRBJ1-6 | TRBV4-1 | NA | CASSSGTGVGSYNSPLHF | TGCGCCAGCAGTTCCGGGACAGGGGTCGGCTCCTATAATTCACCCCTCCACTTT
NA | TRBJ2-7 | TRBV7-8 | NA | CASKTKPGTYEQYF | TGTGCCAGCAAAACAAAACCCGGGACCTACGAGCAGTACTTC
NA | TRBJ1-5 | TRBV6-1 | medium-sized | CASSERSSNQPQHF | TGTGCCAGCAGTGAGAGAAGTAGCAATCAGCCCCAGCATTTT
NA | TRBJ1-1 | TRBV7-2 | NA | CASSLLPDTEAFF | TGTGCCAGCAGCTTACTTCCGGACACTGAAGCTTTCTTT
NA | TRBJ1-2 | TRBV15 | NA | CATSSSSLGYTF | TGTGCCACCAGCTCTTCGAGTCTTGGCTACACCTTC
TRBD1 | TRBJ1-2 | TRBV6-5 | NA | CASRKQGTYGYTF | TGTGCCAGCAGGAAACAGGGGACCTATGGCTACACCTTC
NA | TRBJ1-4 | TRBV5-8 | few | CASSLGILAGDEKLFF | TGTGCCAGCAGCTTGGGGATCCTTGCGGGTGATGAAAAACTGTTTTTT
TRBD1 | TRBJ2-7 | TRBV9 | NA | CASSRRDRAYEQYF | TGTGCCAGCAGCAGACGGGACAGGGCCTACGAGCAGTACTTC